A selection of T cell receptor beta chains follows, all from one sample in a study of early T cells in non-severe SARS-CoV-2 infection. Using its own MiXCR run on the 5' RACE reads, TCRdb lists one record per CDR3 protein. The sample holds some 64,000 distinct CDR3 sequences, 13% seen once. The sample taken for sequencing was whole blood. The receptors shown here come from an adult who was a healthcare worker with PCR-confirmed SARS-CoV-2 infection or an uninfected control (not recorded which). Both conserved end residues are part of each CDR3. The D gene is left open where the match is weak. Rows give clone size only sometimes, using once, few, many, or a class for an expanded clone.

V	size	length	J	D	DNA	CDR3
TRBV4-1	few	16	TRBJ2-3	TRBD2	TGCGCCAGCAGCCACGAACTAGCGGGGATCACAGATACGCAGTATTTT	CASSHELAGITDTQYF
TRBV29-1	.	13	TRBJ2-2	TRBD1	TGCAGCGTCGGACAGGGTGCCACCGGGGAGCTGTTTTTT	CSVGQGATGELFF
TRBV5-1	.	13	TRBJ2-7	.	TGCGCCAGCAGCTCCGGGACACTCTACGAGCAGTACTTC	CASSSGTLYEQYF
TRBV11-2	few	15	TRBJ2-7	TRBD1	TGTGCCAGCAGCTTAGCCGGACAGGGGGGAAACGAGCAGTACTTC	CASSLAGQGGNEQYF
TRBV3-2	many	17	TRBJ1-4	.	TGTGCCAGCAGCCAAGATGGGAATTGGAGGGGTAATGAAAAACTGTTTTTT	CASSQDGNWRGNEKLFF
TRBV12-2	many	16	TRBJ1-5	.	TGTGCAAGTCGCTTGCTCGGGACAGGGGGCAATCAGCCCCAGCATTTT	CASRLLGTGGNQPQHF
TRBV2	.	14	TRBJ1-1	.	TGTGCCAGCAGACCAGTTGTTGGTAACACTGAAGCTTTCTTT	CASRPVVGNTEAFF
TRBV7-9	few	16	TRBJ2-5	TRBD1	TGTGCCAGCAGCTTAGTGCTGGGACAGGGGCAAGAGACCCAGTACTTC	CASSLVLGQGQETQYF
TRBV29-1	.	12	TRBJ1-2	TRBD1	TGCAGCGCCGGGCCAGGGGGCTATGGCTACACCTTC	CSAGPGGYGYTF
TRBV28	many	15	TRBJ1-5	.	TGTGCCAGCAGTTCTTTTTTACCAGGGGTTCAGCCCCAGCATTTT	CASSSFLPGVQPQHF
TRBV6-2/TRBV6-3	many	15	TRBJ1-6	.	TGTGCCAGCAGCGATCGGACCGGGATGAGTTCACCCCTCCACTTT	CASSDRTGMSSPLHF
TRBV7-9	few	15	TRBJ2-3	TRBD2	TGTGCCAGCAGTTCAGCGGGAGCGATAACAGATACGCAGTATTTT	CASSSAGAITDTQYF
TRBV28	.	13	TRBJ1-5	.	TGTGCCAGCAGTTCGACGTTCAGGCCGCCCCAGCATTTT	CASSSTFRPPQHF
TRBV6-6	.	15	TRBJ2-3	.	TGTGCCAGCAGCCCGGTCCGGGGAAGCGGAGATACGCAGTATTTT	CASSPVRGSGDTQYF
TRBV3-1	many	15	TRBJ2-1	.	TGTGCCAGCAGCCAAGCGAATCTAGGGTTCAATGAGCAGTTCTTC	CASSQANLGFNEQFF
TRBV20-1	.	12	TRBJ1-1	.	TGCAGTGCTAGCCGGGACACCGTTGAAGCTTTCTTT	CSASRDTVEAFF
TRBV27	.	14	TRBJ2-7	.	TGTGCCAGCAGTTTATCGATTAGCTCCTACGAGCAGTACTTC	CASSLSISSYEQYF
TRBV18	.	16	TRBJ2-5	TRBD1	TGTGCCAGCTCACACCGGGACAGGGTCGGGTCAGAGACCCAGTACTTC	CASSHRDRVGSETQYF
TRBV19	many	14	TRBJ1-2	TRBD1	TGTGCCAGTAGTAGCACAGGGGGCAACTATGGCTACACCTTC	CASSSTGGNYGYTF
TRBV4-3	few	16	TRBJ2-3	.	TGCGCCAGCAGCCAGACCCCTAGCGAAAACACAGATACGCAGTATTTT	CASSQTPSENTDTQYF
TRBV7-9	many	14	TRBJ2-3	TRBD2	TGTGCCAGCAGCCCTCCCGCCGGCGGGAGTGCGCAGTATTTT	CASSPPAGGSAQYF
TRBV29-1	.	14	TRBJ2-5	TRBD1	TGCAGCGTGGCCACCGGGACAGGGTACGAGACCCAGTACTTC	CSVATGTGYETQYF
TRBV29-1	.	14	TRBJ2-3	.	TGCAGCGGCAGCCTGGGAGTAGGCACAGATACGCAGTATTTT	CSGSLGVGTDTQYF
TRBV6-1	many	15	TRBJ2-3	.	TGTGCCAGCAGTGAAGGGGCGGGAACCACAGATACGCAGTATTTT	CASSEGAGTTDTQYF
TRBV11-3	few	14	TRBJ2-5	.	TGTGCCAGCAGCTCGATGGGGGCCTCGGAGACCCAGTACTTC	CASSSMGASETQYF
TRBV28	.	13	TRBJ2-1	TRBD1	TGTGCCAGCAGGGAAAGGGGGCGCAATGAGCAGTTCTTC	CASRERGRNEQFF
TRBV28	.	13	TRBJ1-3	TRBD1	TGTGCCAGCAATGACAGGGCCGGAAACACCATATATTTT	CASNDRAGNTIYF
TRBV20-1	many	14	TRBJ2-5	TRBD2	TGCAGTGCCAAGACTAGCGGGAGAGGGGAGACCCAGTACTTC	CSAKTSGRGETQYF
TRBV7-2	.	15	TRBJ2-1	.	TGTGCCAGCAGCCCACCCCCCGGGACGGGCTATGAGCAGTTCTTC	CASSPPPGTGYEQFF
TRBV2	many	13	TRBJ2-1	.	TGTGCCAGCAGCTTAGGGAGGGGGGCAGGAGAGTTCTTC	CASSLGRGAGEFF